The T cell receptor (beta chain) under discussion was sequenced for a study of beta chain features in type 1 diabetes. Sorted cells reached over 95% purity in every population. The study's findings and limits: Among patients, naive, central memory and Treg TCRB repertoires appeared more similar than among healthy donors. Insertions were fewer and deletions more numerous at VDJ junctions in type 1 diabetes patients.

This clone was picked up a small number of times. The antigen is unknown. Germline lookup yields CDR1 SGHTA and CDR2 FQGNSA. The CDR3 has 19 amino acids. The trim removed 1 base at V and 2 bases at J, leaving 10 bases unmatched. Expressed TCRB transcripts were sequenced, since all the RNA that had been isolated was reverse transcribed. Produced via immunoSEQ multiplex PCR; TCRdb's table is partial and in-frame only. The data show hundreds of thousands of clones, with 12% to 15% seen just once and about 6.6% held by the top ten. The rearrangement uses TRBV7-2 and TRBJ2-5; 13 bases match TRBD2. This receptor was obtained from a young man in good health. Sequenced sample: central memory CD4+ T cells from blood. This chain's CDR3 is CASSLVGRTSGGRQETQYF. For the CDR3, the DNA is TGTGCCAGCAGCTTAGTTGGGCGGACTAGCGGGGGTCGACAAGAGACCCAGTACTTC.